The 27 T cell receptor beta chains below all came from one sample that was sequenced in a study of T cell responses to AZD1222 COVID-19 vaccine (dated by TCRdb to 2020 to 2023). The time point tag for this specimen amounts to: baseline before first vaccination. The library relied on the immunoSEQ multiplex PCR assay. The source is immuneACCESS, and TCRdb retained only in-frame sequences with V and J called. Part of the clones is not carried over; for the studies checked, unresolved V genes explain less than half of this, and the remainder is unexplained. The sample records about 110,000 clones, around 96% of which are singletons. Of the sample, roughly 2% falls within the top ten clones. This specimen consisted of peripheral blood, obtained on day 0 of AZD1222 vaccination. The source is an adult in good health.

V is TRBV5-4 and J is TRBJ1-1, with 8 nucleotides matching TRBD1. Germline lookup yields CDR1 SGHNT and CDR2 YYREEE (reference sequence). Trimming removed 0 bases from V and 6 bases from J; junction bases left unmatched: 4. This CDR3 region has 14 residues. The CDR3 DNA is TGTGCCAGCAGCTTGGGGGGGACAGGCCCTGAAGCTTTCTTT. This sequence encodes CASSLGGTGPEAFF.

The rearrangement uses TRBV5-4 and TRBJ1-1, with no clear D. The germline gives CDR1 SGHNT, CDR2 YYREEE (reference sequence). The CDR3 covers 14 residues. V was clipped by 1 base and J by 3 bases, with 10 bases between them. The chain's CDR3 is CASSLPPGDTEAFF. The CDR3, as DNA: TGTGCCAGCAGCTTGCCGCCTGGGGACACTGAAGCTTTCTTT. Full variable domain (outside the CDR3, taken from reference TRBV5-4 and TRBJ1-1): ETGVTQSPTHLIKTRGQQVTLRCSSQSGHNTVSWYQQALGQGPQFIFQYYREEENGRGNFPPRFSGLQFPNYSSELNVNALELDDSALYLCASSLPPGDTEAFFGQGTRLTVV.

The V call is TRBV18, the J call TRBJ1-2; tentatively, D is TRBD1 (5 bases). CDR1 and CDR2 from the germline V gene are KGHSH and LQKENI. Trimming took off 0 bases at V and 7 bases at J, with 12 bases between the two ends. The CDR3 covers 14 residues. The CDR3 region is CASSPPGGWSGYTF. The CDR3 region has the DNA TGTGCCAGCTCACCACCGGGGGGTTGGAGTGGCTACACCTTC.

This rearrangement joins TRBV3-1 (or the pseudogene TRBV3-2) to TRBJ1-3, with no clear D. This CDR3 spans 12 amino acids. CDR1 LGHDT and CDR2 YNNKEL come from the germline V gene (reference sequence). Trimming removed 1 base at V and 3 bases at J, with 1 base between. CDR3 sequence: CASSQVGNTIYF. The CDR3 DNA follows: TGTGCCAGCAGCCAAGTTGGAAACACCATATATTTT.

The rearrangement links TRBV6-5 to TRBJ1-2; D is unresolved. The germline V gene encodes CDR1 MNHEY and CDR2 SVGAGI. Trimming took 10 bases from V and 8 from J, leaving 17 bases between them. This CDR3 region has 12 residues. This chain's CDR3 is CATRDYPGGYTF. The CDR3, as DNA: TGTGCCACGAGGGATTACCCGGGGGGCTACACCTTC.

This clone showed up just once. The chain recombines TRBV3-1 (or the pseudogene TRBV3-2) with TRBJ1-2, with D tentatively TRBD1 (5 bases). Trimming took 0 bases from V and 8 from J, leaving 16 bases between them. The CDR3 has 15 amino acids. Germline V gives CDR1 LGHDT, CDR2 YNNKEL (reference sequence). The CDR3 region is CASSQDGGDPRGYTF. The CDR3 nucleotides are TGTGCCAGCAGCCAAGACGGGGGAGACCCGAGGGGCTACACCTTC.

The chain uses TRBV7-3 and TRBJ1-1, with 7 positions matching TRBD1. Germline CDR1 reads SGHTA; CDR2 reads FQGTGA. The CDR3 loop spans 15 amino acids. The trim removed 5 bases at V and 5 bases at J, leaving 11 bases unmatched. The CDR3 protein is CASSTRQGKDTEAFF. The CDR3 coding sequence is TGTGCCAGCAGCACCAGACAGGGCAAGGATACTGAAGCTTTCTTT.

This chain connects TRBV3-1 (or the pseudogene TRBV3-2) to TRBJ1-1; a weak D match, TRBD1 (5 bases). The V end was cut by 3 bases, the J end by 1 base, with 27 bases between. In germline, CDR1 is LGHDT, CDR2 YNNKEL (reference sequence). CDR3 length: 20 residues. CDR3: CASSHEVWGAGTSGNTEAFF. In DNA, the CDR3 is TGTGCCAGCAGCCATGAAGTTTGGGGCGCAGGAACCTCGGGGAACACTGAAGCTTTCTTT.

The rearrangement links TRBV28 to TRBJ1-1, with a weak D call TRBD1 (6 bases). V dropped 3 bases and J dropped 0 bases, with 20 bases sitting between them. The CDR3 consists of 18 residues. Germline-derived CDR1 and CDR2 are MDHEN and SYDVKM. Here the CDR3 reads CASSFPGQHLFMNTEAFF. The CDR3 DNA reads TGTGCCAGCAGTTTTCCCGGACAGCATCTATTTATGAACACTGAAGCTTTCTTT.

The chain couples TRBV30 to TRBJ1-1; D might be TRBD1 (5 bases). CDR1 is GTSNPN and CDR2 is SVGIG in the germline V gene (reference sequence). There are 11 residues in the CDR3. V dropped 4 bases and J dropped 7 bases, with 10 bases sitting between them. CDR3 amino acids: CAWTRGSEAFF. As DNA, the CDR3 is TGTGCCTGGACTCGGGGCAGTGAAGCTTTCTTT. Looking up the rest from reference TRBV30 and TRBJ1-1 gives the full variable domain: SQTIHQWPATLVQPVGSPLSLECTVEGTSNPNLYWYRQAAGRGLQLLFYSVGIGQISSEVPQNLSASRPQDRQFILSSKKLLLSDSGFYLCAWTRGSEAFFGQGTRLTVV.

This clone is a singleton in its sample. The chain couples TRBV21-1 to TRBJ1-1; whether TRBD1, the table's D call, matches the DNA was not checked. TRBV21-1 has pseudogene status. This CDR3 spans 16 amino acids. This chain's CDR3 is CASSKQLRGRNTEAFF. The CDR3 bases are TGTGCCAGCAGCAAACAACTTAGGGGGCGGAACACTGAAGCTTTCTTT.

This chain connects TRBV19 to TRBJ1-2; 11 bases match TRBD1. Germline V gene sequence: CDR1 LNHDA, CDR2 SQIVND (reference sequence). This CDR3 spans 15 amino acids. The V and J ends lost 4 bases and 4 bases, in that order; junction bases with no gene match: 5. DNA for the CDR3: TGTGCCAGTAGTACAAAGGGGACAGGGGGCTATGGCTACACCTTC. It yields the protein CASSTKGTGGYGYTF. Full variable domain (rest looked up from reference TRBV19 and TRBJ1-2): DGGITQSPKYLFRKEGQNVTLSCEQNLNHDAMYWYRQDPGQGLRLIYYSQIVNDFQKGDIAEGYSVSREKKESFPLTVTSAQKNPTAFYLCASSTKGTGGYGYTFGSGTRLTVV.

The V and J genes are TRBV28 and TRBJ1-1, with 9 bases fitting TRBD1. With 6 bases clipped from V and 5 bases from J, the junction kept 10 bases outside the gene matches. The germline V gene encodes CDR1 MDHEN and CDR2 SYDVKM. This CDR3 spans 15 amino acids. The CDR3 DNA reads TGTGCCAGCAGCTACAGGGGGCAAGGGTGGACTGAAGCTTTCTTT. Translation: CASSYRGQGWTEAFF.

The CDR3 DNA sequence: TGTGCCAGCAGGTCTACAGGGGGAAGTAATGAGCAGTTCTTC. It translates to CASRSTGGSNEQFF. The V and J genes are TRBV11-1 and TRBJ2-1; 8 bases map to TRBD1. V gave up 6 bases and J gave up 7 bases; unmatched junction bases: 8. CDR1 and CDR2 (germline): SGHAT, FQDESV (reference sequence). The CDR3 is made up of 14 amino acids. The complete variable domain, with remaining parts taken from reference TRBV11-1 and TRBJ2-1, reads EAEVAQSPRYKITEKSQAVAFWCDPISGHATLYWYRQILGQGPELLVQFQDESVVDDSQLPKDRFSAERLKGVDSTLKIQPAELGDSAMYLCASRSTGGSNEQFFGPGTRLTVL.

This chain uses TRBV19 with TRBJ1-1; D remains ambiguous. The CDR3 has 12 residues. Trimming shortened V by 5 bases and J by 3 bases, and 7 bases separated the two germline ends. Germline V CDR1 and CDR2: LNHDA, SQIVND (reference sequence). CDR3 sequence: CASSSGHTEAFF. CDR3 bases: TGTGCCAGTAGTTCGGGCCACACTGAAGCTTTCTTT.

V gene TRBV19 combines with J gene TRBJ1-5; no firm D call. V was shortened by 3 bases and J by 7 bases, with 13 bases between the two germline ends. The CDR3 length is 14 residues. In germline, CDR1 is LNHDA, CDR2 SQIVND (reference sequence). The CDR3 sequence: CASSMYPPEQPQHF. The CDR3 region has the DNA TGTGCCAGTAGTATGTATCCCCCCGAACAGCCCCAGCATTTT.

V gene TRBV20-1 combines with J gene TRBJ2-3; the match to TRBD2 covers 8 bases. The V gene end was trimmed by 3 bases and the J gene end by 2 bases; junction bases not matched to a gene: 13. The CDR3 covers 17 residues. Germline values: CDR1 DFQATT, CDR2 SNEGSKA (reference sequence). The CDR3 region is CSASNEIERGHTDTQYF. The CDR3 coding sequence is TGCAGTGCTAGTAATGAGATTGAGCGGGGGCACACAGATACGCAGTATTTT.

The chain is built from TRBV7-2 and TRBJ1-5; D unresolved. The CDR3 consists of 14 residues. V lost 6 bases to trimming and J lost 7 bases, with 16 bases between them. The V gene's germline CDR1 is SGHTA and CDR2 FQGNSA. CDR3 sequence: CASSMAREDQPQHF. CDR3 coding DNA: TGTGCCAGCAGTATGGCCCGGGAGGACCAGCCCCAGCATTTT. The full variable domain, rest sourced from reference TRBV7-2 and TRBJ1-5, is GAGVSQSPSNKVTEKGKDVELRCDPISGHTALYWYRQSLGQGLEFLIYFQGNSAPDKSGLPSDRFSAERTGGSVSTLTIQRTQQEDSAVYLCASSMAREDQPQHFGDGTRLSIL.

The chain couples TRBV18 to TRBJ1-2; D remains unclear. Trimming removed 2 bases from V and 2 bases from J, with 6 bases in between. Germline CDR1 is KGHSH and CDR2 is LQKENI. CDR3 length: 13 amino acids. DNA for the CDR3: TGTGCCAGCTCACCATCGAGAAACTATGGCTACACCTTC. Its protein product is CASSPSRNYGYTF.

This clone was detected once. The chain uses TRBV5-5 and TRBJ2-7; no definite D call. V lost 7 bases and J lost 3, with 5 bases in between. This CDR3 region has 10 residues. CDR1 SGHKS and CDR2 YYEKEE come from the germline V gene (reference sequence). The CDR3 protein is CASSGYEQYF. CDR3 bases: TGTGCCAGCTCAGGCTACGAGCAGTACTTC.

The chain has TRBV6-2 or TRBV6-3 and TRBJ1-4; the D gene is possibly TRBD1 (6 bases). Germline loops: CDR1 MNHEY, CDR2 SVGEGT. V lost 6 bases and J 0 bases, leaving 14 bases between the germline ends. This CDR3 has 16 residues. The CDR3 DNA follows: TGTGCCAGCAGCAATCGACAGGCGGCAACTAATGAAAAACTGTTTTTT. Protein: CASSNRQAATNEKLFF.

The CDR3 protein is CASSDGDSGELFF. The DNA for the CDR3 is TGTGCCAGCAGTGACGGGGATTCCGGGGAGCTGTTTTTT. The chain employs TRBV6-4 and TRBJ2-2; D gene uncertain. CDR3 size: 13 residues. Per germline, CDR1 MRHNA and CDR2 SNTAGT. Trimming stripped 2 bases from V and 6 bases from J, with 7 bases between.

The chain recombines TRBV7-6 with TRBJ2-1; 11 bases align to TRBD2. The germline gives CDR1 SGHVS, CDR2 FNYEAQ. The CDR3 is 16 residues long. Losses at the gene ends were 4 bases for V and 4 bases for J; bases not matched to a gene: 6. The CDR3 loop is CASSSLAGGNYNEQFF. The CDR3 region has the DNA TGTGCCAGCAGCTCATTAGCGGGGGGGAATTACAATGAGCAGTTCTTC.

The rearrangement links TRBV30 to TRBJ2-7, with D uncertain. There are 12 residues in the CDR3. CDR1 and CDR2 from the germline V gene are GTSNPN and SVGIG (reference sequence). V was shortened by 4 bases and J by 2 bases, with 9 bases between the two germline ends. As DNA, the CDR3 is TGTGCCTGGAAGCCCGTTACCTACGAGCAGTACTTC. Translated, it gives CAWKPVTYEQYF.

This chain joins TRBV30 and TRBJ2-7; 9 bases map to TRBD1. The CDR3 is 15 amino acids. Losses at the gene ends were 3 bases for V and 5 bases for J; bases not matched to a gene: 11. Germline loops: CDR1 GTSNPN, CDR2 SVGIG (reference sequence). The CDR3 sequence is CAWRDRDRAGDEQYF. The CDR3 DNA reads as TGTGCCTGGAGGGACCGGGACAGGGCCGGGGACGAGCAGTACTTC.

The chain carries TRBV7-8 and TRBJ2-2; D gene unclear. Germline CDR1 reads SGHVS; CDR2 reads FQNEAQ. The CDR3 has 13 amino acids. Trimming removed 2 bases from V and 7 bases from J, with 8 bases in between. In nucleotides, the CDR3 is TGTGCCAGCAGCTTAAATGGGGTCGGGGAGCTGTTTTTT. This sequence encodes CASSLNGVGELFF.

This chain uses TRBV7-2 with TRBJ1-6, with TRBD1 matching over 8 bases. Germline CDR1 reads SGHTA; CDR2 reads FQGNSA. The CDR3 spans 15 residues. Trimming cost V 4 bases and J 7 bases; bases outside gene matches: 6. The CDR3 bases are TGTGCCAGCAGCTGGACAGGGCCGAGAAATTCACCCCTCCACTTT. Amino acids: CASSWTGPRNSPLHF.